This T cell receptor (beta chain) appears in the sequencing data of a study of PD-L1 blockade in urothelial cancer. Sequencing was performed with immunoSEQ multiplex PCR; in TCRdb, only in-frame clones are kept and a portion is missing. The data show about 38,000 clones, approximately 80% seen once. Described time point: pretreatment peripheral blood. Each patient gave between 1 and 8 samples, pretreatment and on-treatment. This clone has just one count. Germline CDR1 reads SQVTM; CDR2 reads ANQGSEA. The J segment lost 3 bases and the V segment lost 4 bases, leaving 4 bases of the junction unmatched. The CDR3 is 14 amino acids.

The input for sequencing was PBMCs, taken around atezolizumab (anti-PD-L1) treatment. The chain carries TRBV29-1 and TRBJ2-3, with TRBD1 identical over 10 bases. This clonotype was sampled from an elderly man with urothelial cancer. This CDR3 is CSVAGTGATDTQYF. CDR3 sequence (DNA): TGCAGCGTTGCCGGGACAGGGGCAACAGATACGCAGTATTTT.